This TCR beta chain derives from a study of shared clonotypes between healthy human individuals. Trimming stripped 10 bases from V and 0 bases from J, with 9 bases between. From germline, CDR1 is ENHRY and CDR2 SYGVKD. The CDR3 is 12 amino acids. Sequenced by immunoSEQ multiplex PCR; TCRdb stores in-frame clones only, minus some. Of around 2.5 million clones detected, 80% to 95% appear once; the ten largest clones hold roughly 0.39%. The sequence was obtained from a young man in good health. Some clones in this sample may be carry-over from other donors' samples. The sample was naive CD4+ T cells from PBMCs. Subset given: CD45RA+ positively selected. The chain links TRBV10-3 to TRBJ2-5, with D possibly being TRBD1 (6 bases). This CDR3 is CASRQDQETQYF. CDR3 bases: TGTGCCAGTCGACAGGACCAAGAGACCCAGTACTTC.